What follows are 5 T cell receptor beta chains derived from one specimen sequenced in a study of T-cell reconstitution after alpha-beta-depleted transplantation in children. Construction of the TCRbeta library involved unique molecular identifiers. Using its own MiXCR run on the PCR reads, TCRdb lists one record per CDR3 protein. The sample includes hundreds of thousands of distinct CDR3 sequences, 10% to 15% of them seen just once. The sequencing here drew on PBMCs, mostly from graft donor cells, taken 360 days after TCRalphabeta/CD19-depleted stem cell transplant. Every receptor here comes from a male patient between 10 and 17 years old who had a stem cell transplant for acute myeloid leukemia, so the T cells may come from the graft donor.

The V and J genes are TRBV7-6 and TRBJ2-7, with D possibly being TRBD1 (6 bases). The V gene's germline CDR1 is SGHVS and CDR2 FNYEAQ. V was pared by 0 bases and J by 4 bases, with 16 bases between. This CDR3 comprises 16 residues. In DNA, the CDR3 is TGTGCCAGCAGCTTAGCAGTGTCGGGACAACAGTACGAGCAGTACTTC. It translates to CASSLAVSGQQYEQYF. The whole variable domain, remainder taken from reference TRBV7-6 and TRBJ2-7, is GAGVSQSPRYKVTKRGQDVALRCDPISGHVSLYWYRQALGQGPEFLTYFNYEAQQDKSGLPNDRFSAERPEGSISTLTIQRTEQRDSAMYRCASSLAVSGQQYEQYFGPGTRLTVT.

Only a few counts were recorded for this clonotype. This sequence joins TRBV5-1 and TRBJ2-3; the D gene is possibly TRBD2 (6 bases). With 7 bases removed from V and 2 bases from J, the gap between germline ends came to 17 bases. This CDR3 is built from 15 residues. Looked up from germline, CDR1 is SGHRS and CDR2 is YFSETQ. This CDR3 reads CASGRLGAVTDTQYF. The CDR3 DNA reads TGCGCCAGCGGCCGACTAGGCGCGGTCACAGATACGCAGTATTTT.

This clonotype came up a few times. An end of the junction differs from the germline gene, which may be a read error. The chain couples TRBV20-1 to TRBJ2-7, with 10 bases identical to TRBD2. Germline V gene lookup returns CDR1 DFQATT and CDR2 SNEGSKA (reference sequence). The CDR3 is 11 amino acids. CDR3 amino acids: CGAGGDYEQYF. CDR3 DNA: TGTGGAGCGGGAGGGGACTACGAGCAGTACTTC.

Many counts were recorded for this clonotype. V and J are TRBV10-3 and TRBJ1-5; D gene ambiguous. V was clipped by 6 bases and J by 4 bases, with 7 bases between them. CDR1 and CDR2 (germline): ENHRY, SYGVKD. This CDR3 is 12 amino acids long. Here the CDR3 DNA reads TGTGCCATCAGGGGCACGAATCAGCCCCAGCATTTT. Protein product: CAIRGTNQPQHF.

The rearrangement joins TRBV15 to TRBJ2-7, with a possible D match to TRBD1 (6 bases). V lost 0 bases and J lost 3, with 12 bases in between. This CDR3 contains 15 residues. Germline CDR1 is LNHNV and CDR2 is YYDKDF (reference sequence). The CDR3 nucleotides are TGTGCCACCAGCAGAGAAGGGGGAACCTACTACGAGCAGTACTTC. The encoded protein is CATSREGGTYYEQYF.